The source of this T cell receptor (beta chain) is a study of beta chain features in type 1 diabetes. The study, taken as a whole, reports: For cells with high TCR expression, cDNA sequencing could yield over-representation.

Germline assignment: CDR1 SQVTM and CDR2 ANQGSEA. The J segment lost 5 bases and the V segment lost 0 bases, leaving 10 bases of the junction unmatched. The CDR3 runs 15 residues. Concerning this clone itself: Its antigen is currently unknown.

Donors contributed one heparinised blood draw apiece, averaging about 100 mL. Reverse transcription of all isolated RNA meant that expressed TCRB transcripts were sequenced. Produced via immunoSEQ multiplex PCR; TCRdb's table is partial and in-frame only. Among roughly 120,000 clones listed, around 40% were seen once. The material sequenced was stem cell memory CD4+ T cells from blood. V gene TRBV29-1 combines with J gene TRBJ2-7, with 7 bases lining up with TRBD1. This receptor was taken from a woman between 18 and 29 years old in good health. Here the CDR3 reads CSVEDRAGGIHEQYF. CDR3 coding DNA: TGCAGCGTTGAAGATAGGGCAGGGGGAATCCACGAGCAGTACTTC.